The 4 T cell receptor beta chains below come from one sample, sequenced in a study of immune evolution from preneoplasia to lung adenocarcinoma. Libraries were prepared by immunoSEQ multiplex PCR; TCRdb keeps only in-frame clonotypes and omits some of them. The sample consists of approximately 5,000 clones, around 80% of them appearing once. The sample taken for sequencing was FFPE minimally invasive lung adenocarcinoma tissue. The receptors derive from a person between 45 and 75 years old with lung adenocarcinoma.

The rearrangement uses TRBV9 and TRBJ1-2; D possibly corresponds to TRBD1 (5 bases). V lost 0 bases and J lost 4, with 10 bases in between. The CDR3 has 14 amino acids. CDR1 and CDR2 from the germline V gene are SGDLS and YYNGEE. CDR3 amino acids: CASSVGPGIYGYTF. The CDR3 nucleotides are TGTGCCAGCAGCGTAGGTCCAGGGATCTATGGCTACACCTTC.

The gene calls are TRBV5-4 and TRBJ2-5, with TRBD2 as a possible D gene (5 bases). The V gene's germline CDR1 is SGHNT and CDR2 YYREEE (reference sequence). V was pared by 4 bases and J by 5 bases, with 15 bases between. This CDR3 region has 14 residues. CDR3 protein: CASSSWTRWETQYF. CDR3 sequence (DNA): TGTGCCAGCAGCAGCTGGACTCGGTGGGAGACCCAGTACTTC.

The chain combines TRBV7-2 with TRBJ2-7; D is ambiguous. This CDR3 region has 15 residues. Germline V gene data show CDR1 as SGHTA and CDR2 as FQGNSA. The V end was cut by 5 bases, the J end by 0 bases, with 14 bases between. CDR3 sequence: CASSEDIAASYEQYF. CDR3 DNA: TGTGCCAGCAGCGAAGACATTGCGGCCTCCTACGAGCAGTACTTC.

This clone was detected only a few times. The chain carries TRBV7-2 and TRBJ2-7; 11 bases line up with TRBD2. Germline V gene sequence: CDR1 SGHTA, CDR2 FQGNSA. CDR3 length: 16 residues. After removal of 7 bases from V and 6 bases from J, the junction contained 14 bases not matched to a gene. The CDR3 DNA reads TGTGCCAGCAACCCTGGGACTAGCGGCCCTTCGGGCGAGCAGTACTTC. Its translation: CASNPGTSGPSGEQYF. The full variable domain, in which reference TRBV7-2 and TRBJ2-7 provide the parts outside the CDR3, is GAGVSQSPSNKVTEKGKDVELRCDPISGHTALYWYRQSLGQGLEFLIYFQGNSAPDKSGLPSDRFSAERTGGSVSTLTIQRTQQEDSAVYLCASNPGTSGPSGEQYFGPGTRLTVT.